Below are 20 T cell receptor beta chains sequenced from a single sample in a study of blood T cell repertoires in COVID-19 (dated by TCRdb to 2020 to 2022). Preparation of the library involved the immunoSEQ multiplex PCR assay. TCRdb stores this immuneACCESS table with in-frame sequences only. Part of the clones is absent; in the studies checked, under half of the shortfall reflects unresolved V genes, and no reason is known for the rest. The table for this sample lists some 200,000 clones; approximately 86% of them were counted only once. The ten biggest clones cover 1.3% of the sample. Sequenced sample: peripheral blood. These receptors all come from a woman in her twenties or thirties with COVID-19, enrolled during active disease.

The V gene is TRBV7-2, the J gene TRBJ1-3; no definite D call. Per the germline V gene, CDR1 is SGHTA and CDR2 is FQGNSA. This CDR3 is 16 amino acids long. V lost 5 bases and J 0 bases, leaving 14 bases between the germline ends. The CDR3 here is CASSPLARSSGNTIYF. For the CDR3, the DNA is TGTGCCAGCAGCCCACTTGCTAGATCCTCTGGAAACACCATATATTTT.

The CDR3 nucleotides are TGTGCCAGCAGTCAACCGGGACAGGGGGTAGAGAACACCATATATTTT. Its protein is CASSQPGQGVENTIYF. V is TRBV28 and J is TRBJ1-3; 11 bases are shared with TRBD1. In germline, CDR1 is MDHEN, CDR2 SYDVKM. The CDR3 loop spans 16 amino acids. V was pared by 5 bases and J by 7 bases, with 10 bases of the junction left unmatched.

Here the CDR3 DNA reads TGCGCCAGCAGCTTGGATGGACAGGGCGATCAGCCCCAGCATTTT. It translates to CASSLDGQGDQPQHF. The chain employs TRBV5-1 and TRBJ1-5, with 8 bases matching TRBD1. Germline CDR1 and CDR2: SGHRS and YFSETQ. The CDR3 length is 15 residues. The ends lost 0 bases at V and 5 bases at J; junction bases unmatched: 4.

This rearrangement joins TRBV25-1 to TRBJ2-7, with D possibly matching TRBD2 (6 bases). The ends were cut back, 3 bases at V and 0 bases at J, with 12 bases in the middle. The germline CDR1 and CDR2 sequences are MGHDK and SYGVNS. The CDR3 runs 15 residues. CDR3 sequence reads: CASSDSGTGSYEQYF. The CDR3 nucleotides are TGTGCCAGCAGTGATTCCGGGACTGGCTCCTACGAGCAGTACTTC.

This chain uses TRBV5-6 with TRBJ1-1; the D gene is possibly TRBD1 (5 bases). The CDR3 has 15 amino acids. The V gene lost 1 base and the J gene lost 2 bases, with 12 bases spanning the gap. CDR1 SGHDT and CDR2 YYEEEE come from the germline V gene. The CDR3 DNA reads TGTGCCAGCAGCTTGTTAGGGGCCCCTAACACTGAAGCTTTCTTT. This encodes CASSLLGAPNTEAFF.

V is TRBV6-5 and J is TRBJ1-4, with D tentatively TRBD1 (6 bases). Trimming pared 10 bases from V and 8 bases from J, leaving 17 bases between. This CDR3 is 13 amino acids long. The germline CDR1 and CDR2 sequences are MNHEY and SVGAGI. The CDR3 nucleotides read TGTGCCACCGGGCCTCTTGGGGGCGAAAAACTGTTTTTT. It yields the protein CATGPLGGEKLFF.

The V and J genes are TRBV4-2 and TRBJ1-2; D possibly corresponds to TRBD1 (6 bases). V gave up 1 base and J gave up 0 bases, with 15 bases separating them. CDR3 length: 17 amino acids. Per germline, CDR1 LGHNA and CDR2 YNFKEQ. DNA for the CDR3: TGTGCCAGCAGCCAAGGTTCCTTAGGGGGACCTAACTATGGCTACACCTTC. As protein: CASSQGSLGGPNYGYTF.

The genes are TRBV7-2 and TRBJ2-1, with a possible D match to TRBD1 (5 bases). Trimming shortened V by 2 bases and J by 2 bases, and 13 bases separated the two germline ends. The CDR3 spans 16 residues. The germline gives CDR1 SGHTA, CDR2 FQGNSA. The CDR3 sequence: CASSLYFQGTYNEQFF. In nucleotides, the CDR3 is TGTGCCAGCAGCTTATATTTTCAGGGTACCTACAATGAGCAGTTCTTC.

The rearrangement joins TRBV10-3 to TRBJ2-7, with 8 bases that match TRBD2. Germline V CDR1 and CDR2: ENHRY, SYGVKD. After removal of 7 bases from V and 4 bases from J, the junction contained 6 bases not matched to a gene. The CDR3 runs 13 residues. In DNA, the CDR3 is TGTGCCATCACAGCGGGGGTCGTTTACGAGCAGTACTTC. Its translation is CAITAGVVYEQYF.

As for this clone: The sample holds other DNA sequences that translate to the same CDR3. The chain carries TRBV5-1 and TRBJ2-7; 7 bases are a match to TRBD2. The CDR3 length is 15 residues. CDR1 is SGHRS and CDR2 is YFSETQ in the germline V gene. V was pared by 0 bases and J by 4 bases, with 7 bases of the junction left unmatched. CDR3 protein: CASSLAGGSGYEQYF. The CDR3 DNA sequence: TGCGCCAGCAGCTTGGCCGGCGGGAGTGGGTACGAGCAGTACTTC.

The V gene is TRBV7-3, the J gene TRBJ2-1; D is possibly TRBD2 (5 bases). V lost 2 bases, J lost 0 bases, and 8 bases lay in between. The CDR3 consists of 15 residues. The germline gives CDR1 SGHTA, CDR2 FQGTGA. The CDR3 reads CASSLAGSSYNEQFF. DNA of the CDR3: TGTGCCAGCAGCTTAGCGGGCAGCTCCTACAATGAGCAGTTCTTC. Supplemented by reference TRBV7-3 and TRBJ2-1, the full variable domain reads GAGVSQTPSNKVTEKGKYVELRCDPISGHTALYWYRQSLGQGPEFLIYFQGTGAADDSGLPNDRFFAVRPEGSVSTLKIQRTERGDSAVYLCASSLAGSSYNEQFFGPGTRLTVL.

This clone showed up just a few times. The genes are TRBV5-1 and TRBJ2-7, with a tentative D call TRBD1 (5 bases). The CDR3 covers 12 residues. Germline CDR1 is SGHRS and CDR2 is YFSETQ. V was shortened by 7 bases and J by 2 bases, with 10 bases between the two germline ends. CDR3 DNA sequence: TGCGCCAGCTGGGGCGAGGCCTACGAGCAGTACTTC. This gives the protein CASWGEAYEQYF.

This clone has a handful of counts. This rearrangement joins TRBV7-3 to TRBJ2-3; D may be TRBD2 (5 bases). CDR1 and CDR2 from the germline V gene are SGHTA and FQGTGA. The CDR3 has 13 residues. V was trimmed by 5 bases and J by 5 bases, leaving 11 bases between them. The CDR3 region is CASSKSEGDTQYF. In DNA, the CDR3 is TGTGCCAGCAGCAAATCCGAGGGAGATACGCAGTATTTT.

This chain uses TRBV2 with TRBJ2-2; the match to TRBD1 covers 8 bases. There are 15 residues in the CDR3. CDR1 is SNHLY and CDR2 is FYNNEI in the germline V gene. J gave up 1 base and V 8 bases, and 6 bases lay outside the gene matches. The CDR3 spells CASLRQGKNTGELFF. For the CDR3, the DNA is TGTGCCAGCCTTAGACAGGGGAAGAACACCGGGGAGCTGTTTTTT.

The CDR3 loop reads CAWLGQGDAFF. The CDR3 DNA reads TGTGCCTGGCTAGGACAGGGGGACGCTTTCTTT. V is TRBV30 and J is TRBJ1-1; 10 nucleotides agree with TRBD1. The CDR3 runs to 11 residues. After removal of 5 bases from V and 11 bases from J, the junction contained 5 bases not matched to a gene. The germline gives CDR1 GTSNPN, CDR2 SVGIG (reference sequence). Full variable domain (rest looked up from reference TRBV30 and TRBJ1-1): SQTIHQWPATLVQPVGSPLSLECTVEGTSNPNLYWYRQAAGRGLQLLFYSVGIGQISSEVPQNLSASRPQDRQFILSSKKLLLSDSGFYLCAWLGQGDAFFGQGTRLTVV.

The chain combines TRBV15 with TRBJ2-7; TRBD2 matches 7 bases. The J segment lost 5 bases and the V segment lost 3 bases, leaving 10 bases of the junction unmatched. Germline loops: CDR1 LNHNV, CDR2 YYDKDF (reference sequence). The CDR3 runs 15 residues. This CDR3 is CATSRGGLGSHEQYF. As DNA, the CDR3 is TGTGCCACCAGCAGGGGGGGGTTAGGTTCCCACGAGCAGTACTTC.

The J gene is TRBJ1-5, the V gene TRBV19; 7 bases line up with TRBD1. The CDR3 totals 14 residues. Germline V gives CDR1 LNHDA, CDR2 SQIVND (reference sequence). V was pared by 7 bases and J by 4 bases, with 7 bases of the junction left unmatched. The DNA of the CDR3 is TGTGCCAGTATACGGACAGGAACTAATCAGCCCCAGCATTTT. Encoded protein: CASIRTGTNQPQHF.

The V and J genes are TRBV27 and TRBJ2-5, with 7 bases identical to TRBD2. The V segment lost 4 bases and the J segment 4 bases; nucleotides outside the gene matches: 12. The CDR3 contains 16 residues. Germline values: CDR1 MNHEY, CDR2 SMNVEV (reference sequence). In DNA, the CDR3 is TGTGCCAGCAGTTCAACAACCCCGGGGAGGGTAGAGACCCAGTACTTC. Its translation is CASSSTTPGRVETQYF.

The chain couples TRBV2 to TRBJ1-1; unclear D gene. This CDR3 contains 9 residues. The V gene's germline CDR1 is SNHLY and CDR2 FYNNEI. The V end was cut by 7 bases, the J end by 6 bases, with 3 bases between. CDR3 bases: TGTGCCAGCACCGCTGAAGCTTTCTTT. As protein: CASTAEAFF.

This chain joins TRBV5-4 and TRBJ2-7, with D perhaps matching TRBD1 (5 bases). Trimming stripped 4 bases from V and 4 bases from J, with 9 bases between. This CDR3 has 12 amino acids. The V gene's germline CDR1 is SGHNT and CDR2 YYREEE (reference sequence). This chain's CDR3 is CASSPKGYEQYF. The CDR3 DNA reads as TGTGCCAGCAGCCCAAAGGGGTACGAGCAGTACTTC.